Listed below are T cell receptor beta chains from one sample, sequenced in a study of cytomegalovirus exposure and HLA in healthy donors. Data came from immunoSEQ multiplex PCR; TCRdb stores just in-frame clones and leaves some out. Of around 94,000 clones in the sample, more than 70% are singletons; the top ten hold around 9.6%. Sequenced: PBMCs. Source of these receptors: a male donor in good health and CMV-seropositive. The CDR3 runs from the conserved cysteine through the conserved F or W. The order of the fields is J gene, D gene, CDR3 length, V gene, clone size, CDR3 protein, CDR3 DNA. D genes are given only for firm matches. Clone size is shown for a subset of rows, as once, few, many or a class of expanded clone.

J gene: TRBJ2-1
D gene: .
CDR3 length: 15
V gene: TRBV11-1
clone size: .
CDR3 protein: CASSLGGLLGNEQFF
CDR3 DNA: TGTGCCAGCAGCTTAGGGGGACTGTTAGGTAATGAGCAGTTCTTC

J gene: TRBJ2-2
D gene: TRBD1
CDR3 length: 15
V gene: TRBV18
clone size: .
CDR3 protein: CASSPLTGGTGELFF
CDR3 DNA: TGTGCCAGCTCACCTCTCACAGGGGGCACCGGGGAGCTGTTTTTT

J gene: TRBJ2-7
D gene: .
CDR3 length: 14
V gene: TRBV7-2
clone size: .
CDR3 protein: CASRPAGYSYEQYF
CDR3 DNA: TGTGCCAGCAGACCGGCAGGGTACTCCTACGAGCAGTACTTC

J gene: TRBJ2-5
D gene: .
CDR3 length: 13
V gene: TRBV19
clone size: .
CDR3 protein: CASSRGQFETQYF
CDR3 DNA: TGTGCCAGTAGTAGGGGACAATTCGAGACCCAGTACTTC

J gene: TRBJ2-7
D gene: .
CDR3 length: 15
V gene: TRBV11-3
clone size: few
CDR3 protein: CASSLGGSSSYEQYF
CDR3 DNA: TGTGCCAGCAGCTTAGGAGGGAGTAGCTCCTACGAGCAGTACTTC

J gene: TRBJ1-1
D gene: .
CDR3 length: 11
V gene: TRBV20-1
clone size: once
CDR3 protein: CSAEPHSGAFF
CDR3 DNA: TGCAGTGCTGAACCCCATAGTGGAGCTTTCTTT

J gene: TRBJ1-3
D gene: .
CDR3 length: 17
V gene: TRBV30
clone size: .
CDR3 protein: CAWSVLVPGSSGNTIYF
CDR3 DNA: TGTGCCTGGAGTGTACTTGTGCCGGGATCCTCTGGAAACACCATATATTTT

J gene: TRBJ1-2
D gene: .
CDR3 length: 12
V gene: TRBV21-1
clone size: .
CDR3 protein: CASSKLIYGYTF
CDR3 DNA: TGTGCCAGCAGCAAACTTATCTATGGCTACACCTTC

J gene: TRBJ2-3
D gene: TRBD2
CDR3 length: 18
V gene: TRBV6-1
clone size: .
CDR3 protein: CASSGQIWTSGTSDTQYF
CDR3 DNA: TGTGCCAGCAGTGGCCAAATCTGGACTAGCGGGACTAGTGATACGCAGTATTTT

J gene: TRBJ2-5
D gene: TRBD2
CDR3 length: 15
V gene: TRBV28
clone size: .
CDR3 protein: CASSATSGNGETQYF
CDR3 DNA: TGTGCCAGCAGTGCGACTAGCGGGAACGGAGAGACCCAGTACTTC

J gene: TRBJ1-2
D gene: TRBD1
CDR3 length: 17
V gene: TRBV28
clone size: .
CDR3 protein: CASSVLSGTGRLGGYTF
CDR3 DNA: TGTGCCAGCAGTGTACTATCCGGGACAGGGAGGTTAGGTGGCTACACCTTC

J gene: TRBJ2-1
D gene: .
CDR3 length: 13
V gene: TRBV7-7
clone size: .
CDR3 protein: CASSPLALTEQFF
CDR3 DNA: TGTGCCAGCAGCCCGCTAGCGTTAACAGAGCAGTTCTTC

J gene: TRBJ1-1
D gene: .
CDR3 length: 13
V gene: TRBV4-3
clone size: .
CDR3 protein: CASSQDSGTEAFF
CDR3 DNA: TGCGCCAGCAGCCAAGATTCCGGGACTGAAGCTTTCTTT

J gene: TRBJ1-3
D gene: .
CDR3 length: 16
V gene: TRBV5-1
clone size: .
CDR3 protein: CASSPAPGAAGNTIYF
CDR3 DNA: TGCGCCAGCAGCCCGGCCCCAGGGGCCGCGGGAAACACCATATATTTT

J gene: TRBJ2-7
D gene: TRBD1
CDR3 length: 15
V gene: TRBV9
clone size: .
CDR3 protein: CASSAGTGGPYEQYF
CDR3 DNA: TGTGCCAGCAGCGCCGGGACAGGGGGGCCCTACGAGCAGTACTTC

J gene: TRBJ1-1
D gene: TRBD1
CDR3 length: 16
V gene: TRBV25-1
clone size: .
CDR3 protein: CASSRAGGNGNTEAFF
CDR3 DNA: TGTGCCAGCAGTCGGGCAGGGGGCAACGGGAACACTGAAGCTTTCTTT

J gene: TRBJ2-5
D gene: TRBD2
CDR3 length: 15
V gene: TRBV15
clone size: few
CDR3 protein: CATSRGLAVQETQYF
CDR3 DNA: TGTGCCACCAGCAGGGGACTAGCGGTTCAAGAGACCCAGTACTTC

J gene: TRBJ2-4
D gene: .
CDR3 length: 13
V gene: TRBV6-4
clone size: few
CDR3 protein: CAPGASAKNIQYF
CDR3 DNA: TGTGCCCCGGGAGCGTCTGCCAAAAACATTCAGTACTTC

J gene: TRBJ1-1
D gene: .
CDR3 length: 11
V gene: TRBV28
clone size: .
CDR3 protein: CASRLRGGAFF
CDR3 DNA: TGTGCCAGCAGGCTGAGGGGGGGGGCTTTCTTT

J gene: TRBJ2-2
D gene: TRBD1
CDR3 length: 16
V gene: TRBV5-1
clone size: .
CDR3 protein: CASSFTRTGLAGELFF
CDR3 DNA: TGCGCCAGCAGCTTTACTAGGACAGGGTTGGCCGGGGAGCTGTTTTTT

J gene: TRBJ2-7
D gene: .
CDR3 length: 14
V gene: TRBV6-1
clone size: .
CDR3 protein: CASIAGDTSYEQYF
CDR3 DNA: TGTGCCAGCATCGCAGGTGACACCTCCTACGAGCAGTACTTC

J gene: TRBJ2-7
D gene: .
CDR3 length: 12
V gene: TRBV29-1
clone size: few
CDR3 protein: CSGMGGESEQYF
CDR3 DNA: TGCAGCGGAATGGGAGGTGAGAGCGAGCAGTACTTC

J gene: TRBJ1-2
D gene: .
CDR3 length: 14
V gene: TRBV6-1
clone size: .
CDR3 protein: CASTRDGGTAGYTF
CDR3 DNA: TGTGCCAGCACCCGCGATGGAGGGACCGCCGGCTACACCTTC

J gene: TRBJ2-1
D gene: TRBD2
CDR3 length: 16
V gene: TRBV18
clone size: .
CDR3 protein: CASSGGSGRTYNEQFF
CDR3 DNA: TGTGCCAGCTCAGGTGGTAGCGGGAGAACGTACAATGAGCAGTTCTTC

J gene: TRBJ2-1
D gene: TRBD2
CDR3 length: 15
V gene: TRBV28
clone size: .
CDR3 protein: CASSLTSGEYNEQFF
CDR3 DNA: TGTGCCAGCAGTCTAACTAGCGGGGAGTACAATGAGCAGTTCTTC

J gene: TRBJ2-1
D gene: .
CDR3 length: 15
V gene: TRBV19
clone size: .
CDR3 protein: CASSPDYRSYNEQFF
CDR3 DNA: TGTGCCAGTAGCCCTGACTACCGCTCCTACAATGAGCAGTTCTTC

J gene: TRBJ1-2
D gene: .
CDR3 length: 14
V gene: TRBV28
clone size: .
CDR3 protein: CASSFPDSFYGYTF
CDR3 DNA: TGTGCCAGCAGTTTCCCCGACAGTTTCTATGGCTACACCTTC

J gene: TRBJ1-2
D gene: .
CDR3 length: 13
V gene: TRBV30
clone size: few
CDR3 protein: CAWSLERTAGYTF
CDR3 DNA: TGTGCCTGGAGTCTCGAACGGACAGCCGGCTACACCTTC

J gene: TRBJ1-6
D gene: .
CDR3 length: 14
V gene: TRBV6-6
clone size: .
CDR3 protein: CASSPGGEYAPLHF
CDR3 DNA: TGTGCCAGCAGTCCCGGCGGGGAGTACGCACCCCTCCACTTT

J gene: TRBJ1-1
D gene: .
CDR3 length: 14
V gene: TRBV6-6
clone size: .
CDR3 protein: CASSYSTVNTEAFF
CDR3 DNA: TGTGCCAGTAGTTACTCAACGGTGAACACTGAAGCTTTCTTT

J gene: TRBJ2-3
D gene: TRBD2
CDR3 length: 17
V gene: TRBV5-4
clone size: once
CDR3 protein: CASSEGTSGRGTDTQYF
CDR3 DNA: TGTGCCAGCAGCGAGGGGACTAGCGGGAGGGGCACAGATACGCAGTATTTT

J gene: TRBJ2-5
D gene: .
CDR3 length: 14
V gene: TRBV6-6
clone size: .
CDR3 protein: CASRLTGGGETQYF
CDR3 DNA: TGTGCCAGCAGACTTACAGGGGGAGGGGAGACCCAGTACTTC

J gene: TRBJ1-5
D gene: .
CDR3 length: 13
V gene: TRBV6-5
clone size: .
CDR3 protein: CASRPGKNQPQHF
CDR3 DNA: TGTGCCAGTAGACCAGGGAAGAATCAGCCCCAGCATTTT

J gene: TRBJ2-1
D gene: TRBD1
CDR3 length: 20
V gene: TRBV19
clone size: few
CDR3 protein: CASSLRDRGLVSGPYNEQFF
CDR3 DNA: TGTGCCAGTAGTCTCCGGGACAGGGGGCTAGTTTCGGGGCCTTACAATGAGCAGTTCTTC

J gene: TRBJ2-1
D gene: TRBD2
CDR3 length: 16
V gene: TRBV27
clone size: .
CDR3 protein: CASSGLAGGLYNEQFF
CDR3 DNA: TGTGCCAGCAGTGGACTAGCGGGAGGACTATACAATGAGCAGTTCTTC

J gene: TRBJ2-1
D gene: .
CDR3 length: 17
V gene: TRBV5-1
clone size: .
CDR3 protein: CASSLETGSTRYNEQFF
CDR3 DNA: TGCGCCAGCAGCTTGGAAACAGGGTCTACCCGATACAATGAGCAGTTCTTC

J gene: TRBJ1-5
D gene: .
CDR3 length: 14
V gene: TRBV28
clone size: .
CDR3 protein: CASRSGSYNQPQHF
CDR3 DNA: TGTGCCAGCAGGTCCGGGAGCTACAATCAGCCCCAGCATTTT

J gene: TRBJ2-3
D gene: .
CDR3 length: 14
V gene: TRBV5-1
clone size: .
CDR3 protein: CASSLGHSTDTQYF
CDR3 DNA: TGCGCCAGCAGCTTAGGACATAGCACAGATACGCAGTATTTT

J gene: TRBJ2-5
D gene: TRBD1
CDR3 length: 14
V gene: TRBV4-1
clone size: .
CDR3 protein: CASSLTGGLETQYF
CDR3 DNA: TGCGCCAGCAGCCTGACAGGGGGCTTAGAGACCCAGTACTTC

J gene: TRBJ2-2
D gene: .
CDR3 length: 14
V gene: TRBV7-9
clone size: .
CDR3 protein: CASTDGLATGELFF
CDR3 DNA: TGTGCCAGCACCGACGGACTGGCAACCGGGGAGCTGTTTTTT

J gene: TRBJ1-3
D gene: .
CDR3 length: 16
V gene: TRBV9
clone size: .
CDR3 protein: CASSAGGGQFRNTIYF
CDR3 DNA: TGTGCCAGCAGCGCTGGGGGGGGGCAATTCCGAAACACCATATATTTT

J gene: TRBJ2-7
D gene: TRBD2
CDR3 length: 13
V gene: TRBV10-3
clone size: .
CDR3 protein: CAIRVSGSDEQYF
CDR3 DNA: TGTGCCATCAGAGTTAGCGGGAGTGACGAGCAGTACTTC

J gene: TRBJ1-1
D gene: .
CDR3 length: 14
V gene: TRBV19
clone size: few
CDR3 protein: CASRRQGRNTEAFF
CDR3 DNA: TGTGCCAGTAGACGACAAGGGAGGAACACTGAAGCTTTCTTT

J gene: TRBJ2-7
D gene: TRBD2
CDR3 length: 13
V gene: TRBV5-1
clone size: .
CDR3 protein: CASSLVPSGEQYF
CDR3 DNA: TGCGCCAGCAGCTTGGTACCTAGCGGCGAGCAGTACTTC

J gene: TRBJ2-2
D gene: TRBD1
CDR3 length: 17
V gene: TRBV27
clone size: .
CDR3 protein: CASSLSLGQGVTGELFF
CDR3 DNA: TGTGCCAGCAGTTTATCACTCGGACAGGGGGTTACCGGGGAGCTGTTTTTT

J gene: TRBJ1-5
D gene: .
CDR3 length: 12
V gene: TRBV6-1
clone size: .
CDR3 protein: CASSGPNQPQHF
CDR3 DNA: TGTGCCAGCAGTGGGCCCAATCAGCCCCAGCATTTT

J gene: TRBJ2-5
D gene: .
CDR3 length: 16
V gene: TRBV5-1
clone size: .
CDR3 protein: CASSLLPGQGEETQYF
CDR3 DNA: TGCGCCAGCAGCTTACTGCCGGGACAAGGGGAAGAGACCCAGTACTTC

J gene: TRBJ2-5
D gene: .
CDR3 length: 13
V gene: TRBV5-1
clone size: .
CDR3 protein: CASSLGNRETQYF
CDR3 DNA: TGCGCCAGCAGCTTGGGTAACCGGGAGACCCAGTACTTC

J gene: TRBJ2-7
D gene: TRBD2
CDR3 length: 14
V gene: TRBV30
clone size: .
CDR3 protein: CAWSRSGYSYEQYF
CDR3 DNA: TGTGCCTGGAGTCGTAGCGGGTACTCCTACGAGCAGTACTTC

J gene: TRBJ2-3
D gene: TRBD1
CDR3 length: 17
V gene: TRBV29-1
clone size: .
CDR3 protein: CSGKPTGTGVSTDTQYF
CDR3 DNA: TGCAGCGGTAAACCAACCGGGACAGGGGTTAGCACAGATACGCAGTATTTT

J gene: TRBJ2-5
D gene: .
CDR3 length: 14
V gene: TRBV2
clone size: .
CDR3 protein: CASSPQGGKETQYF
CDR3 DNA: TGTGCCAGCAGTCCTCAGGGGGGAAAAGAGACCCAGTACTTC

J gene: TRBJ2-7
D gene: .
CDR3 length: 13
V gene: TRBV28
clone size: once
CDR3 protein: CASSSPAPYEQYF
CDR3 DNA: TGTGCCAGCAGTTCCCCCGCGCCCTACGAGCAGTACTTC

J gene: TRBJ2-7
D gene: .
CDR3 length: 14
V gene: TRBV10-1
clone size: once
CDR3 protein: CASSEGAYSYEQYF
CDR3 DNA: TGCGCCAGCAGTGAAGGGGCCTACTCCTACGAGCAGTACTTC

J gene: TRBJ1-4
D gene: .
CDR3 length: 11
V gene: TRBV28
clone size: few
CDR3 protein: CASYSNEKLFF
CDR3 DNA: TGTGCCAGCTACTCAAATGAAAAACTGTTTTTT